These 14 T cell receptor beta chains originate from one sample sequenced in a study of CD8 T cells in ankylosing spondylitis. TCRdb called the 5' RACE reads again in MiXCR, with one record for every CDR3 protein. The sample lists 350,000 to 400,000 distinct CDR3 sequences, roughly 20% seen once, with over 10% in the top ten. The sample taken for sequencing was blood, either unsorted or a sorted T cell fraction (not recorded which). All receptors derive from a male donor with ankylosing spondylitis or in good health (not recorded which).

This clonotype was counted between two and nine times. The chain has TRBV4-1 and TRBJ2-7, with 10 bases that match TRBD1. The V gene's germline CDR1 is MGHRA and CDR2 YSYEKL. The CDR3 has 15 residues. V lost 0 bases and J lost 12; bases outside the gene matches: 11. CDR3 residues: CASSQDLGTGAEGYF. DNA for the CDR3: TGCGCCAGCAGCCAAGATCTTGGGACAGGGGCCGAGGGGTACTTC.

V gene TRBV7-9 combines with J gene TRBJ2-7; 9 nucleotides agree with TRBD1. J gave up 5 bases and V 5 bases, and 7 bases lay outside the gene matches. CDR1 is SEHNR and CDR2 is FQNEAQ in the germline V gene (reference sequence). The CDR3 has 14 amino acids. The chain's CDR3 is CASSNRDRVNEQYF. For the CDR3, the DNA is TGTGCCAGCAGCAACCGGGACAGGGTTAACGAGCAGTACTTC.

The chain recombines TRBV7-9 with TRBJ2-7; the match to TRBD2 covers 7 bases. Germline loops: CDR1 SEHNR, CDR2 FQNEAQ (reference sequence). The ends lost 6 bases at V and 0 bases at J; junction bases unmatched: 11. CDR3 size: 16 residues. The CDR3 is CASRQRDGGGSYEQYF. Written as DNA, the CDR3 is TGTGCCAGCAGGCAGAGGGACGGCGGGGGCTCCTACGAGCAGTACTTC.

This rearrangement joins TRBV18 to TRBJ2-1; maybe TRBD1 (5 bases). V was cut by 5 bases and J by 2 bases, with 13 bases left in between. Germline V gives CDR1 KGHSH, CDR2 LQKENI. The CDR3 sequence is 15 residues long. The CDR3 region is CASSKGAWTYNEQFF. The CDR3 region has the DNA TGTGCCAGCTCAAAAGGGGCCTGGACCTACAATGAGCAGTTCTTC.

This clonotype was seen a few times. The CDR3 here is CASEGTALGTGELFF. In DNA form, the CDR3 reads TGTGCCAGCGAGGGGACGGCCCTCGGGACCGGGGAGCTGTTTTTT. The chain couples TRBV12-3 or TRBV12-4 to TRBJ2-2; D tentatively fits TRBD1 or TRBD2 (5 bases each). Trimming removed 8 bases at V and 5 bases at J, with 18 bases between. This CDR3 comprises 15 residues.

DNA of the CDR3: TGTGCCAGCAGCGCCCCCCCCGCAGGGTTAGGGGACACTGAAGCTTTCTTT. Translated, it gives CASSAPPAGLGDTEAFF. V usage is TRBV9 and J usage is TRBJ1-1; possibly TRBD1 for D (5 bases). The V gene lost 3 bases and the J gene lost 3 bases, with 21 bases spanning the gap. The CDR3 is 17 amino acids. Germline assignment: CDR1 SGDLS and CDR2 YYNGEE.

The V and J genes are TRBV20-1 and TRBJ2-1, with TRBD2 as a possible D gene (5 bases). The germline CDR1 and CDR2 sequences are DFQATT and SNEGSKA (reference sequence). Between the trimmed V and J ends, which lost 5 bases and 9 bases, there was a span of 14 bases. This CDR3 has 12 residues. CDR3 region: CSAPIMGAEQFF. CDR3 bases: TGCAGTGCTCCAATCATGGGAGCTGAGCAGTTCTTC.

This clonotype came up many times. This sequence joins TRBV29-1 and TRBJ2-3; D not certain. The V gene's germline CDR1 is SQVTM and CDR2 ANQGSEA. V was clipped by 6 bases and J by 10 bases, with 14 bases between them. This CDR3 contains 11 residues. This chain's CDR3 is CSVCVGLPQYF. CDR3 nucleotide sequence: TGCAGCGTGTGCGTGGGCCTGCCGCAGTATTTT.

This clonotype has more than one count but fewer than ten. The chain has TRBV27 and TRBJ1-1; no clear D gene. The V and J ends lost 2 bases and 1 base respectively, with 5 bases between them. Per germline, CDR1 MNHEY and CDR2 SMNVEV (reference sequence). The CDR3 runs 13 residues. This CDR3 reads CASSLIGNTEAFF. The CDR3 coding sequence is TGTGCCAGCAGTTTAATCGGGAACACTGAAGCTTTCTTT.

This clonotype was seen only a few times. The V call is TRBV12-3 or TRBV12-4, the J call TRBJ1-4; D is possibly TRBD1 (5 bases). CDR3 length: 14 residues. Trimming cost V 4 bases and J 7 bases, with 13 bases left between them. The chain's CDR3 is CASSSGTEAEKLFF. The CDR3 coding sequence is TGTGCCAGCAGTTCCGGGACTGAGGCTGAAAAACTGTTTTTT.

V gene TRBV18 combines with J gene TRBJ2-3, with 9 positions matching TRBD2. The V segment lost 1 base and the J segment 3 bases; nucleotides outside the gene matches: 5. Per germline, CDR1 KGHSH and CDR2 LQKENI. The CDR3 loop spans 16 amino acids. The CDR3 reads CASSPLAGDLTDTQYF. Here the CDR3 DNA reads TGTGCCAGCTCACCACTAGCGGGGGATCTAACAGATACGCAGTATTTT.

This clonotype was recorded a few times. The V and J genes are TRBV6-1 and TRBJ2-7, with D possibly called TRBD1 or TRBD2 (5 bases each). The CDR3 runs 15 residues. The V and J ends lost 6 bases and 0 bases respectively, with 15 bases between them. Germline V gives CDR1 MNHNS, CDR2 SASEGT. CDR3 DNA sequence: TGTGCCAGCAGGCTCGGGGCCCCGATCTCCTACGAGCAGTACTTC. It specifies CASRLGAPISYEQYF.

The rearrangement joins TRBV9 to TRBJ2-3; D remains unclear. Germline V gives CDR1 SGDLS, CDR2 YYNGEE. V was shortened by 0 bases and J by 6 bases, with 14 bases between the two germline ends. The CDR3 totals 15 residues. The CDR3 DNA reads as TGTGCCAGCAGCGTAGAGACTGTTAAAACGGATACGCAGTATTTT. Its translation is CASSVETVKTDTQYF.

In the case of this clonotype: One junction end does not reproduce the germline sequence, and a read error may be involved. The chain joins TRBV7-2 to TRBJ2-3; 9 bases are shared with TRBD2. There are 17 residues in the CDR3. Germline V lookup: CDR1 SGHTA, CDR2 FQGNSA. The DNA for the CDR3 is TGTGCCAGCATCTTATCAGGGCGGGGGGGCGGTTCAGATACGCAGTATTTT. Its protein is CASILSGRGGGSDTQYF.